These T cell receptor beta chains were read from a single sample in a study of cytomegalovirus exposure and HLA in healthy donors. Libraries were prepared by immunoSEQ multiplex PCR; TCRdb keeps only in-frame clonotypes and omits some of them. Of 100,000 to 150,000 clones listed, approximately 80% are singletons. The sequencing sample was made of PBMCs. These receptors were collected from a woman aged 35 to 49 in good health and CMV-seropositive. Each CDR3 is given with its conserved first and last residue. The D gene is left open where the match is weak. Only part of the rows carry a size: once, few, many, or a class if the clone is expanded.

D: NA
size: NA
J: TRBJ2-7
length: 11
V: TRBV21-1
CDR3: CASSQSYEQYF
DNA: TGTGCCAGCAGCCAATCCTACGAGCAGTACTTC

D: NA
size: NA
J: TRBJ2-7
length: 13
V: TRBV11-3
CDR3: CASSSGAGNEQYF
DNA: TGTGCCAGCAGCTCCGGGGCGGGGAACGAGCAGTACTTC

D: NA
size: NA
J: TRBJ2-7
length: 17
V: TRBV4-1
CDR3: CASSQGGAAGFSGEQYF
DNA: TGCGCCAGCAGCCAAGGGGGTGCGGCGGGGTTTTCGGGCGAGCAGTACTTC

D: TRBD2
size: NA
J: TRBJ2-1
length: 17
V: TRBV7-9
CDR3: CASSSPTSGGSYNEQFF
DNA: TGTGCCAGCAGCTCCCCCACTAGCGGGGGCTCCTACAATGAGCAGTTCTTC

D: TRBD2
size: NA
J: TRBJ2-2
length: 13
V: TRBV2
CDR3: CATSGRVHGELFF
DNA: TGTGCCACTTCCGGGAGGGTCCACGGGGAGCTGTTTTTT

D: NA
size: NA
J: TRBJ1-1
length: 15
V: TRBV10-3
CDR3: CAIRERTEVSTEAFF
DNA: TGTGCCATCAGGGAGAGGACAGAGGTCTCCACTGAAGCTTTCTTT

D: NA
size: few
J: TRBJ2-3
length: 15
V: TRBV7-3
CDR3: CASSLTGKASDTQYF
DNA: TGTGCCAGCAGCTTAACCGGGAAGGCCTCAGATACGCAGTATTTT

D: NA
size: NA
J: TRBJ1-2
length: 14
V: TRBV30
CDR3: CAWSDWQEDYGYTF
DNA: TGTGCCTGGAGTGATTGGCAGGAAGACTATGGCTACACCTTC

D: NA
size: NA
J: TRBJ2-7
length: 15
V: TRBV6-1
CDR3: CASSSQFDRQYEQYF
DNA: TGTGCCAGCAGCTCCCAATTCGACAGACAATACGAGCAGTACTTC

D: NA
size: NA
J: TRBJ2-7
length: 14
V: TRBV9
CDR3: CASSAGLRGYEQYF
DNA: TGTGCCAGCAGCGCCGGGTTAAGGGGTTACGAGCAGTACTTC

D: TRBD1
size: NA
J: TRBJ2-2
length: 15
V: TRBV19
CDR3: CASSPGGQESGELFF
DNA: TGTGCCAGTAGTCCCGGGGGACAGGAGTCCGGGGAGCTGTTTTTT

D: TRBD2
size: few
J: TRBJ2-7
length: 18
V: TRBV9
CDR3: CASSAAPGTSGSSYEQYF
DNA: TGTGCCAGCAGCGCCGCACCCGGGACTAGCGGGAGCTCCTACGAGCAGTACTTC

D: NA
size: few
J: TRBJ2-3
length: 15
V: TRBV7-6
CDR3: CASSLSGVMTDTQYF
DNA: TGTGCCAGCAGCTTGTCGGGAGTAATGACAGATACGCAGTATTTT

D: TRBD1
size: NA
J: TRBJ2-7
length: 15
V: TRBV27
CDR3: CASSLSTGGFYEQYF
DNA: TGTGCCAGCAGTTTATCGACAGGGGGCTTCTACGAGCAGTACTTC

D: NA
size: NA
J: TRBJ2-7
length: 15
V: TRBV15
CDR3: CATSREPGPSYEQYF
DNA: TGTGCCACCAGCAGGGAACCTGGGCCATCCTACGAGCAGTACTTC

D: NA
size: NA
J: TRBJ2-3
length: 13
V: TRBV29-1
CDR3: CSVDGPGGYTQYF
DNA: TGCAGCGTTGACGGGCCTGGCGGGTATACGCAGTATTTT

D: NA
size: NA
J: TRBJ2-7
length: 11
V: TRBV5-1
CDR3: CASSSHYEQYF
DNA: TGCGCCAGCAGCTCCCACTACGAGCAGTACTTC

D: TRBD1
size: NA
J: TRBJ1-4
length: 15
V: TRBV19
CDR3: CASSIVTGPQGKLFF
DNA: TGTGCCAGTAGTATCGTGACAGGGCCGCAGGGAAAACTGTTTTTT

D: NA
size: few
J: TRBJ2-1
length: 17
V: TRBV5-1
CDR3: CASSQGGGFSSYNEQFF
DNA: TGCGCCAGCAGCCAAGGGGGGGGGTTTAGCTCCTACAATGAGCAGTTCTTC

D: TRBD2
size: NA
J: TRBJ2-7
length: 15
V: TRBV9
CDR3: CASSVGSGVSYEQYF
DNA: TGTGCCAGCAGCGTAGGAAGCGGGGTCTCCTACGAGCAGTACTTC

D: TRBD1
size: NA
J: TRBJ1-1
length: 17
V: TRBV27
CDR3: CASSPSGQGLMNTEAFF
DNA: TGTGCCAGCAGTCCCTCGGGACAGGGCTTGATGAACACTGAAGCTTTCTTT

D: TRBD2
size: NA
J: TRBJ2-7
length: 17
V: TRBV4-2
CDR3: CASSLEPGGLAGYEQYF
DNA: TGTGCCAGCAGCCTAGAACCCGGGGGACTAGCTGGCTACGAGCAGTACTTC

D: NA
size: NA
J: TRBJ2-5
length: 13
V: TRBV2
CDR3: CASSEAYWETQYF
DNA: TGTGCCAGCAGTGAAGCATACTGGGAGACCCAGTACTTC

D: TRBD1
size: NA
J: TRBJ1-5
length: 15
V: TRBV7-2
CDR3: CASSAGTGGNQPQHF
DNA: TGTGCCAGCAGCGCCGGGACAGGGGGGAATCAGCCCCAGCATTTT

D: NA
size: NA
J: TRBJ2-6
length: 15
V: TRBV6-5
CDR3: CASSQTGSGANVLTF
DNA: TGTGCCAGCAGTCAAACAGGGAGTGGGGCCAACGTCCTGACTTTC

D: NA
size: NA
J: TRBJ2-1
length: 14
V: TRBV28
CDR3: CATGGRESYNEQFF
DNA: TGTGCCACCGGGGGGCGGGAGAGCTACAATGAGCAGTTCTTC

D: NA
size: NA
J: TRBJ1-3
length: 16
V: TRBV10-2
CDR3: CASSGIPGGSGNTIYF
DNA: TGCGCCAGCAGTGGAATACCGGGTGGGTCTGGAAACACCATATATTTT

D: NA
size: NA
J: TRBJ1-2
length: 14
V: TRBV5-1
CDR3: CASSSQGFNYGYTF
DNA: TGCGCCAGCAGCTCTCAGGGGTTCAACTATGGCTACACCTTC

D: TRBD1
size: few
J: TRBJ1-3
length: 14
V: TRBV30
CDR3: CAWSSQGVGNTIYF
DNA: TGTGCCTGGAGCTCACAGGGGGTCGGAAACACCATATATTTT

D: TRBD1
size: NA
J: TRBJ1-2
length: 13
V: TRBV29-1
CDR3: CSVVQGWYYVYTF
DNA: TGCAGCGTGGTACAGGGGTGGTACTATGTCTACACCTTC

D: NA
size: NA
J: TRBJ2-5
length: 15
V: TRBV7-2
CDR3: CASSLTTGNVKTQYF
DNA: TGTGCCAGCAGCTTAACTACAGGGAATGTGAAGACCCAGTACTTC

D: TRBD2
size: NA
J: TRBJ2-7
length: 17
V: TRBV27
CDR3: CASSTGLAGVAPYEQYF
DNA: TGTGCCAGCAGTACCGGACTAGCGGGAGTCGCCCCCTACGAGCAGTACTTC

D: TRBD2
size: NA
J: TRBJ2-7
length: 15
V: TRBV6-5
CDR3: CASSYSLAGGREQYF
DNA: TGTGCCAGCAGTTACTCACTAGCGGGAGGGCGCGAGCAGTACTTC

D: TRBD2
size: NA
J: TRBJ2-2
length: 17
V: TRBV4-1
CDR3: CASSRSLAGVVTGELFF
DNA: TGCGCCAGCAGTCGTTCTTTAGCGGGAGTTGTCACCGGGGAGCTGTTTTTT

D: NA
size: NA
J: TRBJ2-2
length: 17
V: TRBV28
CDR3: CASSLFRGGANTGELFF
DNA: TGTGCCAGCAGTTTATTTAGGGGGGGCGCGAACACCGGGGAGCTGTTTTTT

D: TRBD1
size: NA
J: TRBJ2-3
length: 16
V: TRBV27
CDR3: CASSLIAGGAGDTQYF
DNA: TGTGCCAGCAGTTTAATAGCAGGGGGCGCGGGAGATACGCAGTATTTT

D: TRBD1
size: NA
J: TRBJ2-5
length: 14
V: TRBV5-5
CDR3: CASSPGTGRETQYF
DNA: TGTGCCAGCAGCCCTGGGACAGGGAGAGAGACCCAGTACTTC

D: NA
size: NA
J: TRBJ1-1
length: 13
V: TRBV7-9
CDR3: CASSLLMNTEAFF
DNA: TGTGCCAGCAGCTTATTAATGAACACTGAAGCTTTCTTT

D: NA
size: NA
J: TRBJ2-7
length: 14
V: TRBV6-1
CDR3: CASRPRSQGGEQYF
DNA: TGTGCCAGCAGACCGAGGTCCCAGGGGGGCGAGCAGTACTTC

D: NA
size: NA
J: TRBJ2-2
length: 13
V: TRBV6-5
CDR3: CASSLTVTGELFF
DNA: TGTGCCAGCAGCCTGACAGTGACCGGGGAGCTGTTTTTT

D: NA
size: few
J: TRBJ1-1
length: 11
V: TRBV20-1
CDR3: CSARRTDEAFF
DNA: TGCAGTGCTCGGAGGACAGATGAAGCTTTCTTT

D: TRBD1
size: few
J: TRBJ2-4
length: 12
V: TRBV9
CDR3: CASSEDRGIQYF
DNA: TGTGCCAGCAGTGAAGACAGGGGCATTCAGTACTTC

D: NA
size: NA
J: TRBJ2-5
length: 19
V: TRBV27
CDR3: CASSLPGHYLTGTQETQYF
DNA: TGTGCCAGCAGTTTACCTGGACATTACCTTACGGGTACCCAAGAGACCCAGTACTTC

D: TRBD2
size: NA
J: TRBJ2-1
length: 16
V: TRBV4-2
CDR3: CASSQVAGSRYNEQFF
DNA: TGTGCCAGCAGCCAAGTAGCGGGATCGCGCTACAATGAGCAGTTCTTC

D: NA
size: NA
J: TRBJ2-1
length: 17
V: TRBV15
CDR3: CATSRDLRRVSYNEQFF
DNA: TGTGCCACCAGCAGAGATCTAAGGAGGGTTTCCTACAATGAGCAGTTCTTC

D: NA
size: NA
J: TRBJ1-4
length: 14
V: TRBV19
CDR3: CASSMGRAREKLFF
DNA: TGTGCCAGTAGTATGGGCAGGGCGAGAGAAAAACTGTTTTTT

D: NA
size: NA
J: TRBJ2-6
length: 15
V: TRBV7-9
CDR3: CASTPGASGANVLTF
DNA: TGTGCCAGCACCCCAGGGGCCTCTGGGGCCAACGTCCTGACTTTC